This TCR beta chain was identified during a study of Graves' ophthalmopathy and Graves' hyperthyroidism. Researchers took RNA transcripts and amplified TCR beta CDR3 regions from them. RT-PCR in the first round used HTBI primers; a second-round multiplex PCR followed. TCRdb independently ran MiXCR on the multiplex PCR reads; one entry per CDR3 protein. The table includes around 1.1 million distinct CDR3 sequences, 36% detected once. CDR1 DFQATT and CDR2 SNEGSKA come from the germline V gene (reference sequence). The CDR3 spans 12 residues. The V end was cut by 3 bases, the J end by 4 bases, with 10 bases between.

Sequencing input: peripheral blood or thyroid tissue (not recorded which). The rearrangement joins TRBV20-1 to TRBJ2-7; perhaps TRBD1 as D (5 bases). This receptor was taken from an adult man with Graves' hyperthyroidism. The CDR3 is CSASPRGYEQYF. The CDR3 DNA is TGCAGTGCTAGTCCTAGGGGTTACGAGCAGTACTTC.